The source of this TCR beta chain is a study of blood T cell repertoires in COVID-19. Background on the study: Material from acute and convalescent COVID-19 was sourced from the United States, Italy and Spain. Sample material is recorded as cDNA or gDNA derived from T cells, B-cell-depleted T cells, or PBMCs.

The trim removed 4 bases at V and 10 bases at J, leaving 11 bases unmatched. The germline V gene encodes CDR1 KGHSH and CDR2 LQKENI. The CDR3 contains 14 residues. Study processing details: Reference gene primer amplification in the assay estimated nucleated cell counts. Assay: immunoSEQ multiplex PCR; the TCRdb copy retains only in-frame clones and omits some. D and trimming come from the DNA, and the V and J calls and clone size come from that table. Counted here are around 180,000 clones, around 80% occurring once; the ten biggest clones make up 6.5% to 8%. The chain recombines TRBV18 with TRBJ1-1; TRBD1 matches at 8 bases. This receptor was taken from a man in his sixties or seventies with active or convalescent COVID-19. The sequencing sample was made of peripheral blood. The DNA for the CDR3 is TGTGCCAGCTCACACTCGGACAGGGCATCTGGAGCTTTCTTT. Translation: CASSHSDRASGAFF. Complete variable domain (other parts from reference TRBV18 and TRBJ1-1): NAGVMQNPRHLVRRRGQEARLRCSPMKGHSHVYWYRQLPEEGLKFMVYLQKENIIDESGMPKERFSAEFPKEGPSILRIQQVVRGDSAAYFCASSHSDRASGAFFGQGTRLTVV.